This T cell receptor beta chain was found in a study of OX40 agonist ivuxolimab in advanced cancers. Assay used: immunoSEQ multiplex PCR; TCRdb lists only in-frame clones, some missing. The table includes approximately 30,000 clones, more than 75% detected once. Germline V gene sequence: CDR1 MDHEN, CDR2 SYDVKM. Trimming took 5 bases from V and 0 from J; bases not matched to a gene: 16. The CDR3 covers 19 residues. The rearrangement links TRBV28 to TRBJ1-1, with 9 nucleotides matching TRBD1. The TCR was taken from an adult with an advanced solid tumor such as melanoma, head and neck, liver or kidney cancer. The sequenced sample was CD4+ or CD8+ T cells sorted from blood, obtained in a trial of the OX40 agonist ivuxolimab. CDR3 residues: CASSLASGTGRVVNTEAFF. In nucleotides, the CDR3 is TGTGCCAGCAGTCTAGCCTCCGGGACAGGGAGGGTGGTGAACACTGAAGCTTTCTTT.